The rows below give T cell receptor beta chains drawn from one sample of a study of Tregs in tolerant kidney transplant recipients. Profiled with immunoSEQ multiplex PCR; TCRdb holds only in-frame clones, not every one. The data contain about 52,000 clones, about 90% of them singletons. The sample consisted of CD8+ T cells from blood (PBMCs), taken 24 months after the transplant. All receptors derive from a human patient who received a combined kidney and bone marrow transplant. Some of the T cells might come from the graft donor. Each CDR3 is given with its conserved first and last residue. A D gene is named only where the DNA matches it firmly. The size of a clone is reported for some rows only, either as once, few or many, or as a class for expanded clones.

>-|-|TRBJ2-1|TRBV7-9
CASSGPQGLNNEQFF
TGTGCCAGCAGCGGACCCCAGGGCCTTAACAATGAGCAGTTCTTC
>TRBD1|-|TRBJ1-5|TRBV12-5
CASGQGGQPQHF
TGTGCTAGCGGACAGGGTGGTCAGCCCCAGCATTTT
>TRBD1|-|TRBJ2-2|TRBV28
CASRSGTGSLGELFF
TGTGCCAGCCGATCCGGGACAGGGAGTTTGGGGGAGCTGTTTTTT
>TRBD2|-|TRBJ2-1|TRBV6-1
CASSEAGLAGVVEQFF
TGTGCCAGCAGTGAAGCGGGACTAGCGGGAGTCGTTGAGCAGTTCTTC
>TRBD1|-|TRBJ1-3|TRBV13
CASSLPGQDPSDSGNTIYF
TGTGCCAGCAGCTTACCGGGACAGGACCCCAGCGACTCTGGAAACACCATATATTTT
>-|-|TRBJ2-7|TRBV28
CAIIMRASGSYEQYF
TGTGCCATAATAATGAGGGCTTCCGGGTCCTACGAGCAGTACTTC
>-|-|TRBJ1-2|TRBV27
CASSLSSFVFNGYTF
TGTGCCAGCAGTTTATCGAGTTTCGTTTTTAACGGCTACACCTTC
>-|-|TRBJ1-5|TRBV28
CASSPRGSQPQHF
TGTGCCAGCAGTCCCCGGGGGAGTCAGCCCCAGCATTTT
>TRBD1|once|TRBJ2-7|TRBV7-6
CASSLGQGSYYEQYF
TGTGCCAGCAGCTTAGGACAGGGGAGTTACTACGAGCAGTACTTC
>TRBD2|-|TRBJ2-2|TRBV15
CATSRDRVAGGPVTGELFF
TGTGCCACCAGCAGAGATCGGGTAGCGGGAGGGCCTGTTACCGGGGAGCTGTTTTTT
>TRBD1|-|TRBJ1-2|TRBV7-8
CASSLVPGTETSYGYTF
TGTGCCAGCAGCTTAGTCCCCGGGACAGAGACCTCCTATGGCTACACCTTC
>-|-|TRBJ2-4|TRBV19
CASSKRQGYDIQYF
TGTGCCAGTAGTAAAAGGCAGGGGTACGACATTCAGTACTTC
>-|once|TRBJ2-5|TRBV11-1
CASSLFRLETQYF
TGTGCCAGCAGCTTGTTCAGGTTAGAGACCCAGTACTTC
>-|-|TRBJ1-2|TRBV27
CASRPRQDNYGYTF
TGTGCCAGCAGGCCCCGACAGGATAACTATGGCTACACCTTC
>TRBD2|-|TRBJ2-5|TRBV29-1
CSVVPAGAKVAETQYF
TGCAGCGTTGTCCCAGCGGGAGCGAAAGTTGCGGAGACCCAGTACTTC
>TRBD2|-|TRBJ2-5|TRBV9
CASSGGLAGDRETQYF
TGTGCCAGCAGCGGCGGACTAGCGGGAGATCGGGAGACCCAGTACTTC
>-|-|TRBJ2-5|TRBV27
CASSFVGGGTQYF
TGTGCCAGCAGTTTCGTCGGGGGTGGGACCCAGTACTTC
>TRBD1|-|TRBJ1-5|TRBV29-1
CSVGQGGNQPQHF
TGCAGCGTGGGACAGGGCGGGAATCAGCCCCAGCATTTT
>-|-|TRBJ2-7|TRBV2
CASSDLGHSYEQYF
TGTGCCAGCAGTGATTTGGGACACTCCTACGAGCAGTACTTC
>-|-|TRBJ2-7|TRBV6-5
CASSYRSGYEQYF
TGTGCCAGCAGTTACCGGTCCGGCTACGAGCAGTACTTC
>TRBD1|-|TRBJ2-7|TRBV4-2
CASSQTGTGGYEQYF
TGTGCCAGCAGCCAGACCGGGACAGGGGGCTACGAGCAGTACTTC
>-|-|TRBJ2-7|TRBV6-5
CASSYVTGREQYF
TGTGCCAGCAGTTACGTCACAGGGCGCGAGCAGTACTTC
>-|-|TRBJ2-5|TRBV5-6
CASSLVGSQETQYF
TGTGCCAGCAGCTTGGTGGGCAGTCAAGAGACCCAGTACTTC
>-|-|TRBJ2-4|TRBV6-1
CASSEWGGGIMENIQYF
TGTGCCAGCAGTGAATGGGGAGGGGGGATAATGGAAAACATTCAGTACTTC
>-|-|TRBJ2-7|TRBV6-5
CASSYSRGSLYEQYF
TGTGCCAGCAGTTACTCCCGGGGATCCCTTTACGAGCAGTACTTC
>-|-|TRBJ2-5|TRBV7-9
CASIQTGYQETQYF
TGTGCCAGCATCCAAACCGGGTACCAAGAGACCCAGTACTTC
>-|-|TRBJ2-7|TRBV5-1
CASRRDSDEQYF
TGCGCCAGCAGGCGGGACTCGGACGAGCAGTACTTC
>-|-|TRBJ2-3|TRBV9
CASSIPSGSITDTQYF
TGTGCCAGCAGCATCCCCTCCGGGTCCATCACAGATACGCAGTATTTT
>TRBD2|-|TRBJ2-5|TRBV4-2
CASSQRLAGGPFETQYF
TGTGCCAGCAGCCAAAGGCTAGCGGGGGGTCCGTTTGAGACCCAGTACTTC
>-|-|TRBJ2-7|TRBV7-9
CASSLESSYEQYF
TGTGCCAGCAGCTTGGAGAGCTCCTACGAGCAGTACTTC
>-|-|TRBJ2-2|TRBV6-5
CASWGGASNTGELFF
TGTGCCAGCTGGGGGGGGGCTTCGAACACCGGGGAGCTGTTTTTT
>-|-|TRBJ2-4|TRBV4-2
CASSHATSPSKNIQYF
TGTGCCAGCAGCCACGCCACTAGCCCGAGCAAAAACATTCAGTACTTC
>-|-|TRBJ2-1|TRBV7-6
CASSPLGGARRSSYNEQFF
TGTGCCAGCAGCCCATTAGGGGGGGCTAGAAGAAGTTCCTACAATGAGCAGTTCTTC
>TRBD1|-|TRBJ1-2|TRBV28
CASSNRGLYGYTF
TGTGCCAGCAGTAACAGGGGGCTCTATGGCTACACCTTC
>TRBD1|-|TRBJ2-7|TRBV6-5
CASSYSSGGYEQYF
TGTGCCAGCAGTTACTCGTCAGGGGGCTACGAGCAGTACTTC
>TRBD2|-|TRBJ2-1|TRBV7-7
CASSLRAGAYNEQFF
TGTGCCAGCAGCCTCCGAGCGGGAGCCTACAATGAGCAGTTCTTC
>TRBD1|-|TRBJ1-2|TRBV9
CASKGQGNLIDYTF
TGTGCCAGCAAAGGACAGGGTAATCTTATCGACTACACCTTC